The 25 T cell receptor beta chains given below trace back to one sample, sequenced in a study of blood T cell repertoires in COVID-19. Clones were read by immunoSEQ multiplex PCR, and TCRdb kept only the in-frame ones, dropping some. The table has about 190,000 clones, roughly 80% seen once; the top ten hold 17%. The sequenced sample consisted of PBMCs or T cells enriched from blood (not recorded which). The receptors shown here come from a woman between 45 and 60 years old who had recovered from COVID-19.

The CDR3 nucleotides are TGTGCCAGCAGCCAGCAGATCAGGGGGCAAACTGAAGCTTTCTTT. It yields the protein CASSQQIRGQTEAFF. The chain is built from TRBV7-2 and TRBJ1-1; 8 bases align to TRBD1. V was clipped by 5 bases and J by 5 bases; unmatched bases: 10. This CDR3 has 15 residues. CDR1 and CDR2 (germline): SGHTA, FQGNSA. Full variable domain (missing parts from reference TRBV7-2 and TRBJ1-1): GAGVSQSPSNKVTEKGKDVELRCDPISGHTALYWYRQSLGQGLEFLIYFQGNSAPDKSGLPSDRFSAERTGGSVSTLTIQRTQQEDSAVYLCASSQQIRGQTEAFFGQGTRLTVV.

The chain has TRBV28 and TRBJ2-3; the match to TRBD2 covers 7 bases. V lost 9 bases, J lost 2 bases, and 5 bases stayed unmatched. CDR1 and CDR2 from the germline V gene are MDHEN and SYDVKM. The CDR3 contains 13 residues. Written as DNA, the CDR3 is TGTGCCAGTGGGGGGGTCCTCACAGATACGCAGTATTTT. It translates to CASGGVLTDTQYF.

The gene calls are TRBV3-1 (or the pseudogene TRBV3-2) and TRBJ1-6; D gene ambiguous. The CDR3 is 14 residues long. Germline V gene lookup returns CDR1 LGHDT and CDR2 YNNKEL (reference sequence). The V end was cut by 1 base, the J end by 4 bases, with 5 bases between. CDR3 in amino acids: CASSQVQYNSPLHF. CDR3 nucleotide sequence: TGTGCCAGCAGCCAAGTTCAATATAATTCACCCCTCCACTTT.

Only a few counts were recorded for this clone. The chain joins TRBV28 to TRBJ2-7; TRBD2 matches 7 bases. Germline V lookup: CDR1 MDHEN, CDR2 SYDVKM. V was clipped by 2 bases and J by 12 bases; unmatched bases: 4. CDR3 length: 11 residues. Here the CDR3 reads CASSLGAGTYF. DNA of the CDR3: TGTGCCAGCAGTTTAGGAGCGGGAACGTACTTC.

This clone was counted a few times. The chain joins TRBV4-1 to TRBJ1-2; no clear D gene. Germline CDR1 reads MGHRA; CDR2 reads YSYEKL. The CDR3 totals 15 residues. The V and J ends lost 0 bases and 1 base respectively, with 9 bases between them. CDR3 nucleotide sequence: TGCGCCAGCAGCCAAGATGGGCATAATAACTATGGCTACACCTTC. Its protein product is CASSQDGHNNYGYTF.

The V and J genes are TRBV24-1 and TRBJ1-2; the D gene is possibly TRBD1 (6 bases). The V end lost 5 bases, the J end lost 8 bases, and 17 bases lay between the germline ends. The CDR3 totals 14 residues. Germline V gene sequence: CDR1 KGHDR, CDR2 SFDVKD. CDR3 protein: CATSGARGLGGYTF. The DNA of the CDR3 is TGTGCCACCAGTGGGGCCAGGGGCCTGGGAGGCTACACCTTC.

V gene TRBV14 combines with J gene TRBJ2-3; 7 nucleotides agree with TRBD1. Germline V lookup: CDR1 SGHDN, CDR2 FVKESK. The CDR3 contains 17 residues. The junction had 13 bases not matched to a gene; V was cut back by 3 bases and J by 4 bases. CDR3 bases: TGTGCCAGCAGCCATCCAACAGGGGCGCTAGGGGCAGATACGCAGTATTTT. Translating gives CASSHPTGALGADTQYF.

Here the CDR3 DNA reads TGTGCCAGCAGAGGTGGCAGGGGAAGAAACACCATATATTTT. Encoded protein: CASRGGRGRNTIYF. The rearrangement uses TRBV6-6 and TRBJ1-3, with D possibly matching TRBD1 (6 bases). Per the germline V gene, CDR1 is MNHNY and CDR2 is SVGAGI (reference sequence). The CDR3 extends over 14 amino acids. V lost 6 bases, J lost 5 bases, and 14 bases lay in between.

This rearrangement joins TRBV28 to TRBJ1-2; 7 positions match TRBD1. V dropped 6 bases and J dropped 3; count of bases not matched to a gene: 7. The CDR3 is made up of 14 amino acids. Per germline, CDR1 MDHEN and CDR2 SYDVKM. DNA of the CDR3: TGTGCCAGCAGACCAGGGGGTCTCGACTATGGCTACACCTTC. Translation gives CASRPGGLDYGYTF.

The chain is built from TRBV14 and TRBJ2-7, with 7 bases lining up with TRBD1. The CDR3 is made up of 13 amino acids. V lost 1 base, J lost 6 bases, and 3 bases stayed unmatched. The germline CDR1 and CDR2 sequences are SGHDN and FVKESK. CDR3 nucleotides: TGTGCCAGCAGCCAAGGTAACAGGGGCGAGCAGTACTTC. Translation gives CASSQGNRGEQYF. The variable domain in full, completed from reference TRBV14 and TRBJ2-7, reads EAGVTQFPSHSVIEKGQTVTLRCDPISGHDNLYWYRRVMGKEIKFLLHFVKESKQDESGMPNNRFLAERTGGTYSTLKVQPAELEDSGVYFCASSQGNRGEQYFGPGTRLTVT.

The J gene is TRBJ1-1, the V gene TRBV19; D unclear. CDR3 size: 13 residues. Germline values: CDR1 LNHDA, CDR2 SQIVND (reference sequence). Trimming cost V 5 bases and J 12 bases, with 19 bases left between them. CDR3 in DNA: TGTGCCAGTAGTTTAAGGCTTGAAGAAGCGTCTTTCTTT. Translation gives CASSLRLEEASFF.

V and J are TRBV7-2 and TRBJ2-3; perhaps TRBD1 as D (6 bases). V was shortened by 5 bases and J by 0 bases, with 12 bases between the two germline ends. Germline CDR1 is SGHTA and CDR2 is FQGNSA. The CDR3 extends over 15 amino acids. CDR3 protein: CASSLQGRSTDTQYF. CDR3 nucleotides: TGTGCCAGCAGCCTACAGGGAAGGAGCACAGATACGCAGTATTTT.

This chain joins TRBV7-3 and TRBJ2-5; no definite D call. The V end was cut by 7 bases, the J end by 4 bases, with 13 bases between. The CDR3 runs 13 residues. Germline assignment: CDR1 SGHTA and CDR2 FQGTGA. The CDR3 sequence: CASNRGVGETQYF. The CDR3 region has the DNA TGTGCCAGCAACCGAGGAGTCGGAGAGACCCAGTACTTC.

The chain employs TRBV11-3 and TRBJ2-7, with D possibly TRBD2 on 6 matching bases. Germline-derived CDR1 and CDR2 are SGHNT and YENEEA. The CDR3 sequence is 15 residues long. V was cut by 3 bases and J by 3 bases, with 15 bases left in between. The CDR3 DNA reads TGTGCCAGCAGCTTGGAGGGCGCCGAACTCTACGAGCAGTACTTC. Its translation: CASSLEGAELYEQYF.

This clone was found many times. The CDR3 nucleotides are TGTGCCAGCAGCTTAGCTAGCGGGAGGTACAATGAGCAGTTCTTC. This encodes CASSLASGRYNEQFF. The chain uses TRBV7-9 and TRBJ2-1; 10 nucleotides match TRBD2. CDR1 is SEHNR, CDR2 FQNEAQ, per germline (reference sequence). The CDR3 contains 15 residues. V lost 0 bases and J lost 4; bases outside the gene matches: 0.

The chain uses TRBV5-1 and TRBJ2-2, with 14 bases lining up with TRBD2. Germline V lookup: CDR1 SGHRS, CDR2 YFSETQ. V trimming: 0 bases; J trimming: 6 bases; junction bases outside the gene matches: 7. The CDR3 consists of 18 residues. CDR3 bases: TGCGCCAGCAGCTTGGACAGGACTAGCGGGAGGCGGGCCGGGGAGCTGTTTTTT. Translated, it gives CASSLDRTSGRRAGELFF.

The chain couples TRBV11-2 to TRBJ2-6, with no clear D. Germline V gene data show CDR1 as SGHAT and CDR2 as FQNNGV. V lost 10 bases and J 9 bases, leaving 7 bases between the germline ends. There are 10 residues in the CDR3. The CDR3 DNA reads TGTGCCACCCCTAACAACGTCCTGACTTTC. Translation: CATPNNVLTF.

This clone has more than one count but fewer than ten. The chain carries TRBV18 and TRBJ2-1; D possibly corresponds to TRBD2 (6 bases). Germline CDR1 is KGHSH and CDR2 is LQKENI. The CDR3 is 13 amino acids. Trimming pared 5 bases from V and 10 bases from J, leaving 15 bases between. CDR3 in DNA: TGTGCCAGCTCAACCGGGTCCGGAGGGGAGCAGTTCTTC. Residues: CASSTGSGGEQFF.

The chain is built from TRBV21-1 and TRBJ1-1; whether TRBD1, the table's D call, matches the DNA was not checked. TRBV21-1 is listed as a pseudogene. The CDR3 is made up of 23 amino acids. In DNA form, the CDR3 reads TGTGCCAGCGCCTTGATTACAGTATCCCGGGACAGGATTTGGTTGACGGTAAACACTGAAGCTTTCTTT. The encoded protein is CASALITVSRDRIWLTVNTEAFF.

The chain carries TRBV24-1 and TRBJ1-5, with 8 positions matching TRBD1. The CDR3 runs 13 residues. The V gene's germline CDR1 is KGHDR and CDR2 SFDVKD. V shed 7 bases and J 7 bases; nucleotides not matched to a gene: 5. The CDR3 here is CATSGQGLQPQHF. Written as DNA, the CDR3 is TGTGCCACCAGCGGACAGGGCCTCCAGCCCCAGCATTTT.

V usage is TRBV19 and J usage is TRBJ2-7; D is unresolved. The CDR3 sequence is 14 residues long. V was clipped by 3 bases and J by 1 base, with 10 bases between them. From germline, CDR1 is LNHDA and CDR2 SQIVND (reference sequence). CDR3 bases: TGTGCCAGTAGTATTCGCAGTAATTCCTACGAGCAGTACTTC. It specifies CASSIRSNSYEQYF.

This clone appeared a few times. The V gene is TRBV10-2, the J gene TRBJ2-7; 12 bases are a match to TRBD2. The CDR3 has 15 amino acids. Germline CDR1 and CDR2: WSHSY and SAAADI. The V and J ends lost 3 bases and 10 bases, in that order; junction bases with no gene match: 10. The CDR3 coding sequence is TGCGCCAGCAGTGAAGGACTAGCGGGACCCTTAGATCAGTACTTC. Encoded protein: CASSEGLAGPLDQYF.

The J gene is TRBJ2-1, the V gene TRBV21-1; TRBD1 is the table's D call and was not checked against the DNA. TRBV21-1 is a recognized pseudogene. The CDR3 covers 13 residues. The CDR3 DNA is TGTGCCAGTGGCCTCACCACAGGGAATGAGCAGTTCTTC. Translated, it gives CASGLTTGNEQFF.

This chain links TRBV21-1 with TRBJ2-7; the D call of TRBD2 is as the table states it, not checked on the DNA. TRBV21-1 represents a pseudogene. CDR3 length: 16 residues. The CDR3 sequence is CASSNYDPRGSYEQYF. The CDR3 DNA reads as TGTGCCAGCAGCAACTATGACCCCAGAGGATCCTACGAGCAGTACTTC.

J is TRBJ1-4 and V is TRBV3-1 (or the pseudogene TRBV3-2); 11 nucleotides align to TRBD1. Germline lookup yields CDR1 LGHDT and CDR2 YNNKEL (reference sequence). The V gene end was trimmed by 4 bases and the J gene end by 7 bases; junction bases not matched to a gene: 8. This CDR3 has 16 residues. CDR3 in DNA: TGTGCCAGCAGCCGGACCCCCGGGACAGGGGGTGAAAAACTGTTTTTT. This gives the protein CASSRTPGTGGEKLFF.